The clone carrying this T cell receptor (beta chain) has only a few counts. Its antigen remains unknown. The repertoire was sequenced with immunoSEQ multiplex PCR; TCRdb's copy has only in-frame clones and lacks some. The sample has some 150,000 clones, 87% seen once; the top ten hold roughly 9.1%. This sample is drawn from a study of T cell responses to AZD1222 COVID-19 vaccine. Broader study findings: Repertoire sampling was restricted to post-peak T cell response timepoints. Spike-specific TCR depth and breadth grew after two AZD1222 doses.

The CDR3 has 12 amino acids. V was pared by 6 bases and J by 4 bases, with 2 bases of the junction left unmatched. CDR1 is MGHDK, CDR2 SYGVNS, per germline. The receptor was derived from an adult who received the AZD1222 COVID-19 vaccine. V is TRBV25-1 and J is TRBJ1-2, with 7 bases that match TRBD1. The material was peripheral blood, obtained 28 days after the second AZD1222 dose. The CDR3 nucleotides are TGTGCCAGCAGCGGACAGGTCTATGGCTACACCTTC. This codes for CASSGQVYGYTF.